The next 32 T cell receptor beta chains were all read from a single sample in a study of T cell repertoires in cytomegalovirus infection. One entry per CDR3 protein results from TCRdb running MiXCR on the reads. The sample has 600,000 to 800,000 distinct CDR3 sequences, less than 25% seen once; the top ten hold approximately 8.2%. The source material was CD8+ T cells from PBMCs. These receptors were obtained from a human donor in good health (CMV status not recorded). Some clones in this sample may be carry-over from other donors' samples.

In this sample, this clonotype turned up a few times. The J gene is TRBJ2-7, the V gene TRBV6-6, with D hard to call. CDR3 length equals 13 residues. Deletions cut 1 base from V and 5 bases from J, with 9 bases between. Germline V gene lookup returns CDR1 MNHNY and CDR2 SVGAGI (reference sequence). The CDR3 loop is CASSYLGFHEQYV. The CDR3 DNA sequence: TGTGCCAGCAGTTACTTGGGTTTCCACGAGCAGTACGTC.

The chain couples TRBV19 to TRBJ2-2; D may be TRBD2 (5 bases). V shed 7 bases and J shed 1 base, with 10 bases lying between them. The CDR3 has 14 residues. Per germline, CDR1 LNHDA and CDR2 SQIVND (reference sequence). The CDR3 DNA reads as TGTGCCAGTACGGGGATCTTGAACACCGGGGAGCTGTTTTTT. It codes for CASTGILNTGELFF.

The V gene is TRBV14, the J gene TRBJ2-5; D might be TRBD1 (6 bases). Germline V gene sequence: CDR1 SGHDN, CDR2 FVKESK. The CDR3 loop spans 16 amino acids. V was cut by 1 base and J by 3 bases, with 15 bases left in between. CDR3 DNA: TGTGCCAGCAGCCAAGCATTTACAGGGCGAGAAGAGACCCAGTACTTC. It yields the protein CASSQAFTGREETQYF. The whole variable domain, filled in from reference TRBV14 and TRBJ2-5, reads EAGVTQFPSHSVIEKGQTVTLRCDPISGHDNLYWYRRVMGKEIKFLLHFVKESKQDESGMPNNRFLAERTGGTYSTLKVQPAELEDSGVYFCASSQAFTGREETQYFGPGTRLLVL.

A few counts support this clonotype. The chain has TRBV9 and TRBJ2-7; the match to TRBD2 covers 11 bases. The CDR3 spans 15 residues. The junction had 3 bases not matched to a gene; V was cut back by 2 bases and J by 2 bases. Per germline, CDR1 SGDLS and CDR2 YYNGEE. CDR3 residues: CASSVGGLAAYEQYF. DNA for the CDR3: TGTGCCAGCAGCGTTGGGGGACTAGCGGCCTACGAGCAGTACTTC.

To note about this clonotype: A read error may explain this, as a much larger clone is one base away. The rearrangement joins TRBV7-4 to TRBJ1-6, with no clear D. V lost 4 bases and J lost 8, with 15 bases in between. The germline V gene encodes CDR1 SGHVT and CDR2 SQSDAQ. There are 15 residues in the CDR3. CDR3 nucleotides: TGTGCCAGCAGCTCCCGCAGGACGGTGGATTCACCCCTCCACTTT. It is translated as CASSSRRTVDSPLHF.

The chain joins TRBV20-1 to TRBJ2-1, with TRBD2 identical over 7 bases. V dropped 0 bases and J dropped 7; count of bases not matched to a gene: 3. The CDR3 runs to 13 residues. CDR1 and CDR2 (germline): DFQATT, SNEGSKA (reference sequence). This CDR3 is CSARDPGRNEQFF. The CDR3 DNA is TGCAGTGCTAGAGATCCCGGGAGGAATGAGCAGTTCTTC.

This clonotype showed up just a few times. The chain has TRBV7-9 and TRBJ1-1, with D hard to call. Per germline, CDR1 SEHNR and CDR2 FQNEAQ (reference sequence). V shed 6 bases and J shed 4 bases, with 9 bases lying between them. This CDR3 has 12 amino acids. CDR3 nucleotide sequence: TGTGCCAGCAGTCAGGCAAGCACTGAAGCTTTCTTT. It specifies CASSQASTEAFF.

This clonotype was seen many times. V and J are TRBV7-2 and TRBJ2-2; 8 nucleotides line up with TRBD1. Germline V gives CDR1 SGHTA, CDR2 FQGNSA. This CDR3 has 13 residues. With 4 bases clipped from V and 8 bases from J, the junction kept 3 bases outside the gene matches. The CDR3: CASSSTGVGELFF. The CDR3 nucleotides are TGTGCCAGCAGCTCGACAGGGGTGGGGGAGCTGTTTTTT.

The V gene is TRBV29-1, the J gene TRBJ1-1; 12 bases agree with TRBD1. With 6 bases clipped from V and 7 bases from J, the junction kept 21 bases outside the gene matches. CDR1 is SQVTM, CDR2 ANQGSEA, per germline. CDR3 size: 18 residues. In DNA form, the CDR3 reads TGCAGCGTAGGACCGGGACAGGGGGCAATTGGGTGGTCGGGTGAAGCTTTCTTT. Translating gives CSVGPGQGAIGWSGEAFF.

This clonotype showed up many times. The rearrangement links TRBV28 to TRBJ1-2, with 8 bases aligning to TRBD1. Trimming at V came to 7 bases and at J to 8 bases, leaving 9 bases not matched to a gene. Germline V gives CDR1 MDHEN, CDR2 SYDVKM. The CDR3 has 13 amino acids. The chain's CDR3 is CASNLGQVDGYTF. In DNA, the CDR3 is TGTGCCAGCAACCTGGGACAGGTGGACGGCTACACCTTC.

This clonotype has ten or more counts. The chain carries TRBV7-2 and TRBJ1-2; D possibly corresponds to TRBD1 (5 bases). The CDR3 length is 18 residues. Germline V gene lookup returns CDR1 SGHTA and CDR2 FQGNSA. V shed 3 bases and J shed 0 bases, with 20 bases lying between them. The chain's CDR3 is CASSFNPRAPDPNYGYTF. The CDR3 bases are TGTGCCAGCAGCTTTAACCCCAGGGCGCCCGACCCTAACTATGGCTACACCTTC.

The sample holds a few counts of this clonotype. The rearrangement joins TRBV28 to TRBJ2-3, with 8 bases fitting TRBD1. The trim removed 7 bases at V and 4 bases at J, leaving 10 bases unmatched. Per the germline V gene, CDR1 is MDHEN and CDR2 is SYDVKM. The CDR3 covers 15 residues. The CDR3 DNA is TGTGCCAGCACCCCGACAGGGGCCTCGGCAGATACGCAGTATTTT. Translation gives CASTPTGASADTQYF.

The chain recombines TRBV12-3 or TRBV12-4 with TRBJ1-2; the D is unclear. The ends were cut back, 8 bases at V and 11 bases at J, with 9 bases in the middle. The CDR3 covers 9 residues. Here the CDR3 DNA reads TGTGCCAGCGGCCTTGAATACACCTTC. This codes for CASGLEYTF.

V usage is TRBV20-1 and J usage is TRBJ2-7; D is possibly TRBD1 (6 bases). Trimming took 0 bases from V and 3 from J, leaving 15 bases between them. CDR1 is DFQATT, CDR2 SNEGSKA, per germline (reference sequence). The CDR3 spans 15 residues. The CDR3 coding sequence is TGCAGTGCTAGAGATCTTTACGGACAGAGCTACGAGCAGTACTTC. This encodes CSARDLYGQSYEQYF.

This clonotype was picked up a small number of times. The chain joins TRBV2 to TRBJ1-6; 8 bases line up with TRBD1. With V trimmed by 4 bases and J by 3 bases, 11 bases remained unmatched. CDR1 and CDR2 from the germline V gene are SNHLY and FYNNEI. CDR3 length equals 18 residues. The CDR3 DNA sequence: TGTGCCAGCAGTGCTGACAGGGGTCCCTCTATCTATAATTCACCCCTCCACTTT. It translates to CASSADRGPSIYNSPLHF.

This clonotype was seen only a few times. This sequence joins TRBV20-1 and TRBJ1-2; D gene ambiguous. The V and J ends lost 6 bases and 4 bases respectively, with 18 bases between them. This CDR3 region has 14 residues. Germline V gene data show CDR1 as DFQATT and CDR2 as SNEGSKA (reference sequence). The CDR3 loop is CSARREAYSYGYTF. The CDR3, as DNA: TGCAGTGCGAGACGGGAAGCGTACAGCTATGGCTACACCTTC.

Only a few counts were recorded for this clonotype. The chain has TRBV28 and TRBJ2-3; 8 bases line up with TRBD2. With 2 bases clipped from V and 0 bases from J, the junction kept 7 bases outside the gene matches. This CDR3 contains 17 residues. Germline V gene sequence: CDR1 MDHEN, CDR2 SYDVKM. CDR3 sequence reads: CASSLGGAGGSTDTQYF. The CDR3 DNA is TGTGCCAGCAGTTTAGGGGGCGCGGGGGGTAGCACAGATACGCAGTATTTT.

The CDR3, as DNA: TGTGCCAGCAGTGAAGCGCCAGTGGGAGCTGAAGCTTTCTTT. This translates into CASSEAPVGAEAFF. The V and J genes are TRBV2 and TRBJ1-1; D is unclear. The CDR3 is 14 residues long. V lost 0 bases, J lost 6 bases, and 11 bases lay in between. Germline values: CDR1 SNHLY, CDR2 FYNNEI.

The V and J genes are TRBV6-5 and TRBJ2-7; D may be TRBD2 (5 bases). Trimming pared 4 bases from V and 3 bases from J, leaving 19 bases between. This CDR3 spans 16 amino acids. Germline V gene sequence: CDR1 MNHEY, CDR2 SVGAGI. CDR3 DNA sequence: TGTGCCAGCAGTTCATTAACGGGGAGCAATGGCTACGAGCAGTACGTC. Residues: CASSSLTGSNGYEQYV.

Remarks on this clonotype: A clone one base away is much larger, so this may be a read error. This likely comes from a read error, as the CDR3 has no conserved phenylalanine or tryptophan at its end. The chain couples TRBV28 to TRBJ2-3, with unresolved D. The CDR3 totals 12 residues. V lost 8 bases and J lost 5, with 11 bases in between. Germline CDR1 MDHEN, CDR2 SYDVKM. This CDR3 is CASGTRGDTQYS. CDR3 nucleotides: TGTGCCAGCGGTACACGAGGAGATACGCAGTATTCT.

In its sample, this clonotype was seen a few times. This chain connects TRBV7-6 to TRBJ1-1; D remains unclear. Trimming pared 6 bases from V and 4 bases from J, leaving 18 bases between. The length of the CDR3 is 15 residues. In germline, CDR1 is SGHVS, CDR2 FNYEAQ. The CDR3 sequence is CASSLDPLGSTEAFF. DNA for the CDR3: TGTGCCAGCAGTCTGGACCCGTTGGGGTCCACTGAAGCTTTCTTT.

V gene TRBV3-1 combines with J gene TRBJ2-1; TRBD1 might be the D (6 bases). The germline V gene encodes CDR1 LGHDT and CDR2 YNNKEL (reference sequence). The CDR3 length is 17 residues. The V end lost 0 bases, the J end lost 0 bases, and 12 bases lay between the germline ends. DNA for the CDR3: TGTGCCAGCAGCCAAGAGATACAGGGTAGCTCCTACAATGAGCAGTTCTTC. Translated, it gives CASSQEIQGSSYNEQFF.

This clonotype was recorded at least ten times. V usage is TRBV10-3 and J usage is TRBJ2-1; D might be TRBD1 or TRBD2, each matching 6 bases. This CDR3 is 15 amino acids long. Per the germline V gene, CDR1 is ENHRY and CDR2 is SYGVKD. Deletions cut 3 bases from V and 2 bases from J, with 11 bases between. CDR3 nucleotides: TGTGCCATCAGTGATGGGGGGCCGACCTACAATGAGCAGTTCTTC. It codes for CAISDGGPTYNEQFF.

This clonotype was seen at least ten times. V is TRBV7-6 and J is TRBJ1-2; no reliable D call. The CDR3 is made up of 15 amino acids. Germline values: CDR1 SGHVS, CDR2 FNYEAQ. Trimming left V 0 bases short and J 0 bases short, with 8 bases between. CDR3 in amino acids: CASSLAPVANYGYTF. CDR3 nucleotides: TGTGCCAGCAGCTTAGCTCCGGTGGCTAACTATGGCTACACCTTC.

CDR3 sequence reads: CASSFIWEGHNEQFF. The CDR3 region has the DNA TGCGCCAGCAGCTTTATCTGGGAGGGACACAATGAGCAGTTCTTC. The chain uses TRBV5-1 and TRBJ2-1; 7 positions agree with TRBD2. The CDR3 is 15 residues long. V shed 2 bases, J shed 5 bases, and the junction held 7 bases outside the gene matches. CDR1 and CDR2 from the germline V gene are SGHRS and YFSETQ. The full variable domain, with the rest looked up from reference TRBV5-1 and TRBJ2-1, is KAGVTQTPRYLIKTRGQQVTLSCSPISGHRSVSWYQQTPGQGLQFLFEYFSETQRNKGNFPGRFSGRQFSNSRSEMNVSTLELGDSALYLCASSFIWEGHNEQFFGPGTRLTVL.

This chain joins TRBV7-8 and TRBJ2-1, with 9 bases matching TRBD2. J gave up 5 bases and V 8 bases, and 7 bases lay outside the gene matches. This CDR3 contains 14 residues. Germline V gives CDR1 SGHVS, CDR2 FQNEAQ. The CDR3 sequence is CASRGGGTNNEQFF. The CDR3 DNA follows: TGTGCCAGCCGCGGGGGGGGTACCAACAATGAGCAGTTCTTC.

V usage is TRBV6-5 and J usage is TRBJ1-1, with D maybe TRBD1 (5 bases). This CDR3 has 19 residues. With 4 bases removed from V and 2 bases from J, the gap between germline ends came to 26 bases. Germline-derived CDR1 and CDR2 are MNHEY and SVGAGI. CDR3 loop: CASSSSTWPRVLGNTEAFF. The DNA of the CDR3 is TGTGCCAGCAGTTCTTCCACTTGGCCCAGGGTCTTGGGTAACACTGAAGCTTTCTTT.

Concerning this clonotype: This may stem from a read error, because a much larger clone lies one nucleotide away. The rearrangement uses TRBV7-7 and TRBJ2-3; TRBD1 agrees at 10 bases. CDR1 SSHAT and CDR2 FNYEAQ come from the germline V gene (reference sequence). The CDR3 sequence is 16 residues long. As DNA, the CDR3 is TGTGCTAGCAGCCCCTGGACAGGGGGTGGCACAGATACGCAGTATTTT. This encodes CASSPWTGGGTDTQYF.

V usage is TRBV2 and J usage is TRBJ2-5; possibly TRBD2 for D (6 bases). The CDR3 runs 12 residues. V gave up 11 bases and J gave up 7 bases, with 17 bases separating them. CDR1 SNHLY and CDR2 FYNNEI come from the germline V gene. The CDR3 is CAGDGGQSTQYF. The CDR3 DNA reads as TGTGCCGGGGACGGAGGGCAATCGACCCAGTACTTC.

This clonotype has a count of ten or more. V usage is TRBV7-9 and J usage is TRBJ2-7, with D possibly matching TRBD1 (5 bases). Germline lookup yields CDR1 SEHNR and CDR2 FQNEAQ (reference sequence). With 5 bases removed from V and 2 bases from J, the gap between germline ends came to 13 bases. This CDR3 is built from 14 residues. Here the CDR3 DNA reads TGTGCCAGCAGCCCCCGTGACAGTGCCTACGAGCAGTACTTC. This gives the protein CASSPRDSAYEQYF.

A remark on this clonotype: A much more abundant neighbour one base away suggests this may be a read error. In nucleotides, the CDR3 is TGTGCCAGCAGCTCGGGACTAGCGGGGGGAGAGACCCAGTACTTC. Its protein product is CASSSGLAGGETQYF. The gene calls are TRBV7-6 and TRBJ2-5; 15 bases fit TRBD2. Germline V gene lookup returns CDR1 SGHVS and CDR2 FNYEAQ. Trimming took 4 bases from V and 4 from J; bases not matched to a gene: 1. The CDR3 spans 15 residues.

The V call is TRBV9, the J call TRBJ1-1, with D perhaps TRBD1 (5 bases). From germline, CDR1 is SGDLS and CDR2 YYNGEE. The V and J ends lost 0 bases and 5 bases respectively, with 17 bases between them. The CDR3 has 16 amino acids. CDR3 loop: CASSVAAEPGRTEAFF. CDR3 nucleotides: TGTGCCAGCAGCGTAGCTGCAGAACCAGGGCGGACTGAAGCTTTCTTT.